Listed below are T cell receptor beta chains from one sample, sequenced in a study of CD8 T cells in ankylosing spondylitis. TCRdb recomputed calls from the 5' RACE reads with MiXCR, one row per CDR3 protein. This sample has around 150,000 distinct CDR3 sequences, with 7.3% found just once. Sequenced material: blood, either unsorted or a sorted T cell fraction (not recorded which). The receptors were sampled from a female donor with ankylosing spondylitis or in good health (not recorded which). Each CDR3 is given with its conserved first and last residue. D genes are given only for firm matches. Clone size is shown for a subset of rows, as once, few, many or a class of expanded clone.

TRBJ1-1,many,-,TRBV5-1,CASTGNTEAFF,TGCGCCAGTACAGGGAACACTGAAGCTTTCTTT
TRBJ1-5,many,-,TRBV27,CASSLDGAAYQPQHF,TGTGCCAGCAGTTTAGATGGGGCAGCGTATCAGCCCCAGCATTTT
TRBJ2-2,many,TRBD2,TRBV20-1,CSARAPGRRLAGPSGELFF,TGCAGTGCTAGAGCCCCGGGACGTAGACTAGCGGGGCCCTCCGGGGAGCTGTTTTTT
TRBJ1-1,many,TRBD1,TRBV12-3/TRBV12-4,CASSLSQGARYGAFF,TGTGCCAGCAGTTTATCACAGGGGGCCCGATACGGAGCTTTCTTT
TRBJ2-1,many,-,TRBV12-3/TRBV12-4,CASSLSARYQNEQFF,TGTGCCAGCAGTTTATCGGCCCGATATCAGAATGAGCAGTTCTTC
TRBJ1-2,-,-,TRBV6-1,CASTLSGVGANYGYTF,TGTGCCAGCACCCTATCGGGTGTGGGGGCTAACTATGGCTACACCTTC
TRBJ1-3,-,-,TRBV7-9,CASSLGFGMASGNTIYF,TGTGCCAGCAGCTTAGGCTTTGGTATGGCGTCTGGAAACACCATATATTTT
TRBJ2-3,-,-,TRBV4-2,CVSSQETGQDTQYF,TGTGTCAGCAGTCAAGAGACGGGCCAAGATACGCAGTATTTT
TRBJ1-5,few,-,TRBV4-3,CASSQDRSGYQPQHF,TGCGCCAGCAGCCAAGATAGGTCAGGGTATCAGCCCCAGCATTTT
TRBJ2-2,many,TRBD2,TRBV7-8,CASSLLARGAGTGELFF,TGTGCCAGCAGCTTACTAGCGCGGGGGGCGGGCACCGGGGAGCTGTTTTTT
TRBJ1-6,many,-,TRBV5-1,CASSLREMSYNSPLHF,TGCGCCAGCAGCTTAAGGGAAATGTCCTATAATTCACCCCTCCACTTT
TRBJ2-7,many,-,TRBV9,CASSVGPGGGASYEQYF,TGTGCCAGCAGCGTAGGACCTGGAGGGGGGGCCTCCTACGAGCAGTACTTC
TRBJ2-7,many,-,TRBV24-1,CATSDSRSYEQYF,TGTGCCACCAGTGACTCCCGCTCCTACGAGCAGTACTTC
TRBJ2-1,many,TRBD2,TRBV12-3/TRBV12-4,CASRGLAGGQYNEQFF,TGTGCCAGCAGAGGACTAGCGGGGGGCCAATACAATGAGCAGTTCTTC
TRBJ2-6,many,-,TRBV5-1,CASSWWDSGANVLTF,TGCGCCAGCAGCTGGTGGGACTCTGGGGCCAACGTCCTGACTTTC
TRBJ1-6,many,-,TRBV7-2,CASSLTNSPLHF,TGTGCCAGCAGCTTGACAAACTCACCCCTCCACTTT
TRBJ1-5,many,-,TRBV28,CASSAPWGKMRGNQPQHF,TGTGCCAGCAGCGCGCCTTGGGGCAAGATGAGGGGCAATCAGCCCCAGCATTTT
TRBJ2-5,many,-,TRBV4-3,CASSQGISPAETQYF,TGCGCCAGCAGCCAAGGGATTTCCCCCGCGGAGACCCAGTACTTC
TRBJ2-3,many,TRBD1,TRBV28,CASSQGQSTDTQYF,TGTGCCAGCAGCCAGGGACAGAGCACAGATACGCAGTATTTT
TRBJ2-4,many,-,TRBV5-1,CASSLQGGLEAKNIQYF,TGCGCCAGCAGCCTACAAGGGGGGTTGGAGGCCAAAAACATTCAGTACTTC
TRBJ1-1,many,-,TRBV4-2,CASSQDFGEAFF,TGTGCCAGCAGCCAAGATTTCGGTGAAGCTTTCTTT
TRBJ2-7,many,TRBD1,TRBV28,CASRQPGQGAYEQYF,TGTGCCAGCAGGCAACCGGGACAGGGGGCCTACGAGCAGTACTTC
TRBJ2-1,-,TRBD2,TRBV6-1,CASSLSGLVSYNEQFF,TGTGCCAGCAGCCTCTCCGGACTAGTCTCCTACAATGAGCAGTTCTTC
TRBJ1-4,many,TRBD1,TRBV5-1,CASSLDRGDEKLFF,TGCGCCAGCAGCCTTGACAGGGGGGATGAAAAACTGTTTTTT
TRBJ2-3,-,-,TRBV29-1,CSVEAPGRSTDTQYF,TGCAGCGTTGAAGCCCCTGGACGGAGCACAGATACGCAGTATTTT
TRBJ2-1,many,TRBD2,TRBV6-1,CASSLLSGGARSEQFF,TGTGCCAGCAGTCTCCTTAGCGGGGGGGCCCGGAGTGAGCAGTTCTTC
TRBJ1-2,-,-,TRBV7-9,CASIISPQSEGYTF,TGTGCCAGCATAATTAGCCCCCAGTCAGAGGGCTACACCTTC
TRBJ1-4,many,-,TRBV10-3,CAISSGTAGINEKLFF,TGTGCCATCAGTTCCGGGACGGCGGGTATTAATGAAAAACTGTTTTTT
TRBJ1-1,-,-,TRBV7-2,CASSPPGGVAFF,TGTGCCAGCAGCCCCCCGGGGGGGGTAGCTTTCTTT
TRBJ1-2,many,-,TRBV3-1,CASSQAGNYGYTF,TGTGCCAGCAGCCAAGCAGGGAACTATGGCTACACCTTC
TRBJ1-1,many,-,TRBV5-1,CASALGTANTEAFF,TGCGCCAGCGCGCTCGGGACTGCGAACACTGAAGCTTTCTTT
TRBJ1-2,-,-,TRBV6-1,CASSTSLSFDGYTF,TGTGCCAGCAGTACCAGTTTGAGCTTTGATGGCTACACCTTC
TRBJ1-2,many,-,TRBV12-3/TRBV12-4,CASSFEGSGWRYGYTF,TGTGCCAGCAGTTTTGAAGGCTCAGGGTGGAGATATGGCTACACCTTC
TRBJ2-5,-,-,TRBV12-3/TRBV12-4,CASSETGTQYF,TGTGCCAGCAGTGAGACGGGCACCCAGTACTTC
TRBJ1-6,-,-,TRBV28,CASSFTGSNNSPLHF,TGTGCCAGCAGTTTCACGGGCAGTAATAATTCACCCCTCCACTTT
TRBJ2-3,-,-,TRBV20-1,CSARDPGVRGTDTQYF,TGCAGTGCTAGAGATCCGGGGGTGAGGGGTACAGATACGCAGTATTTT
TRBJ1-3,-,-,TRBV12-3/TRBV12-4,CASGGAGNTIYF,TGTGCCTCAGGTGGGGCTGGAAACACCATATATTTT
TRBJ2-2,many,-,TRBV9,CASSTWSTTGELFF,TGTGCCAGCAGCACGTGGTCTACCACCGGGGAGCTGTTTTTT
TRBJ1-6,many,-,TRBV5-6,CASSLEAGINSPLHF,TGTGCCAGCAGCTTGGAGGCCGGGATCAATTCACCCCTCCACTTT
TRBJ1-1,many,-,TRBV9,CASSVDEGTEAFF,TGTGCCAGCAGCGTAGATGAAGGCACTGAAGCTTTCTTT
TRBJ2-5,many,TRBD1,TRBV7-6,CASSFNRGETQYF,TGTGCCAGCAGCTTTAACAGGGGAGAGACCCAGTACTTC
TRBJ2-3,few,TRBD2,TRBV28,CASSSPRPAGGPFDTQYF,TGTGCCAGCAGTTCCCCAAGGCCAGCGGGGGGGCCTTTCGATACGCAGTATTTT
TRBJ1-5,many,TRBD1,TRBV20-1,CSAWTGGRNQPQHF,TGCAGTGCTTGGACAGGGGGCCGCAATCAGCCCCAGCATTTT
TRBJ2-7,-,TRBD2,TRBV20-1,CSASKRYKRGANPYEQYF,TGCAGTGCTAGCAAAAGATACAAGCGGGGGGCCAACCCTTACGAGCAGTACTTC
TRBJ2-1,many,TRBD2,TRBV20-1,CSARASGANNEQFF,TGCAGTGCTAGAGCTAGCGGGGCCAACAATGAGCAGTTCTTC
TRBJ1-5,many,-,TRBV4-1,CASSQEGTAFIDNQPQHF,TGCGCCAGCAGCCAAGAAGGGACGGCATTTATTGATAATCAGCCCCAGCATTTT